Presented here are 28 T cell receptor beta chains from one specimen sequenced in a study of T-cell memory formation after mild COVID-19. Using its own MiXCR run on the 5' RACE reads, TCRdb lists one record per CDR3 protein. The sample shows roughly 40,000 distinct CDR3 sequences, less than 7.5% of them seen only once. Sequencing used PBMCs or a T cell subset sorted from them (not recorded which). All receptors derive from a young man who had mild COVID-19 (a few samples of this study predate the infection). Cell type and time point are not known.

This clonotype was observed a handful of times. This chain links TRBV5-1 with TRBJ1-6; 10 bases agree with TRBD1. Germline trimming cut 4 bases from V and 11 bases from J; bases unmatched to any gene: 6. The CDR3 runs to 14 residues. The V gene's germline CDR1 is SGHRS and CDR2 YFSETQ. CDR3 coding DNA: TGCGCCAGCAGCATAGGACAGGGGGAAACACCCCTCCACTTT. Translating it yields CASSIGQGETPLHF. The variable domain in full, with the rest retrieved from reference TRBV5-1 and TRBJ1-6, is KAGVTQTPRYLIKTRGQQVTLSCSPISGHRSVSWYQQTPGQGLQFLFEYFSETQRNKGNFPGRFSGRQFSNSRSEMNVSTLELGDSALYLCASSIGQGETPLHFGNGTRLTVT.

The genes are TRBV3-1 and TRBJ2-7; 13 bases fit TRBD2. The CDR3 contains 15 residues. The ends lost 0 bases at V and 8 bases at J; junction bases unmatched: 4. Germline V gene data show CDR1 as LGHDT and CDR2 as YNNKEL (reference sequence). The CDR3 loop is CASSQDRLAGGKQYF. The CDR3 region has the DNA TGTGCCAGCAGCCAAGACAGACTAGCGGGGGGCAAGCAGTACTTC.

The rearrangement joins TRBV4-2 to TRBJ2-2, with TRBD2 identical over 13 bases. Per the germline V gene, CDR1 is LGHNA and CDR2 is YNFKEQ. With 4 bases clipped from V and 1 base from J, the junction kept 3 bases outside the gene matches. The CDR3 is 17 residues long. This CDR3 reads CASSPRTSGGNTGELFF. The CDR3 region has the DNA TGTGCCAGCAGCCCCCGGACTAGCGGGGGGAACACCGGGGAGCTGTTTTTT.

This clonotype was seen a handful of times. This chain connects TRBV7-2 to TRBJ2-3, with D perhaps given as TRBD1 or TRBD2 (6 bases each). Trimming shortened V by 2 bases and J by 7 bases, and 13 bases separated the two germline ends. This CDR3 contains 14 residues. In germline, CDR1 is SGHTA, CDR2 FQGNSA. The CDR3 nucleotides are TGTGCCAGCAGCTTAACGGGGGCGGGGAATACGCAGTATTTT. Translation gives CASSLTGAGNTQYF.

This clonotype was detected only a few times. This chain connects TRBV4-1 to TRBJ1-5, with D possibly matching TRBD1 (6 bases). CDR3 length equals 15 residues. Germline-derived CDR1 and CDR2 are MGHRA and YSYEKL. The V end was cut by 0 bases, the J end by 7 bases, with 13 bases between. The CDR3, as DNA: TGCGCCAGCAGCCAAGACGGCAGGGGTGCCCAGCCCCAGCATTTT. It codes for CASSQDGRGAQPQHF.

This clonotype showed up just a few times. V gene TRBV2 combines with J gene TRBJ2-5; 10 bases fit TRBD1. The length of the CDR3 is 15 residues. The V segment lost 6 bases and the J segment 4 bases; nucleotides outside the gene matches: 8. Germline V lookup: CDR1 SNHLY, CDR2 FYNNEI. The CDR3: CASRVRQGARETQYF. The DNA for the CDR3 is TGTGCCAGCAGGGTTCGACAGGGGGCGCGAGAGACCCAGTACTTC.

The V and J genes are TRBV6-5 and TRBJ1-2; D may be TRBD1 (6 bases). In germline, CDR1 is MNHEY, CDR2 SVGAGI. The CDR3 runs to 14 residues. The germline V and J ends were trimmed by 5 bases and 4 bases, with 14 bases remaining between them. CDR3 protein: CASSQTTGAYGYTF. The CDR3 nucleotides read TGTGCCAGCAGTCAGACGACGGGGGCCTATGGCTACACCTTC.

There are many counts of this clonotype. The V call is TRBV29-1, the J call TRBJ2-1, with 12 positions matching TRBD2. Trimming took 8 bases from V and 5 from J; bases not matched to a gene: 7. From germline, CDR1 is SQVTM and CDR2 ANQGSEA. The CDR3 consists of 14 residues. The CDR3: CSTNRLAGDNEQFF. The CDR3, as DNA: TGCAGCACAAATCGACTAGCGGGGGACAATGAGCAGTTCTTC.

The V gene is TRBV7-3, the J gene TRBJ2-1; 8 bases agree with TRBD2. Germline CDR1 reads SGHTA; CDR2 reads FQGTGA. Trimming cost V 3 bases and J 6 bases; bases outside gene matches: 7. The CDR3 consists of 15 residues. In DNA form, the CDR3 reads TGTGCCAGCAGCTTGTGGGTAGCGGGGCCCAATGAGCAGTTCTTC. Residues: CASSLWVAGPNEQFF.

Many counts were recorded for this clonotype. V gene TRBV5-1 combines with J gene TRBJ2-3; 9 positions match TRBD1. This CDR3 region has 14 residues. V gave up 7 bases and J gave up 4 bases; unmatched junction bases: 7. In germline, CDR1 is SGHRS, CDR2 YFSETQ. The CDR3 DNA reads TGCGCCAGCCGGGACAGGGCTATCGCAGATACGCAGTATTTT. As protein: CASRDRAIADTQYF.

This clonotype was detected many times. This chain connects TRBV3-1 to TRBJ2-5; TRBD2 matches 9 bases. Germline CDR1 LGHDT, CDR2 YNNKEL (reference sequence). The CDR3 loop spans 16 amino acids. The V segment lost 1 base and the J segment 2 bases; nucleotides outside the gene matches: 5. The CDR3 coding sequence is TGTGCCAGCAGCCAAGTCCTAGCGGGGTTGCAAGAGACCCAGTACTTC. Translating gives CASSQVLAGLQETQYF.

This clonotype appeared a few times. This chain connects TRBV5-1 to TRBJ1-1, with 11 bases aligning to TRBD1. The V gene end was trimmed by 4 bases and the J gene end by 7 bases; junction bases not matched to a gene: 12. CDR3 length equals 16 residues. CDR1 and CDR2 (germline): SGHRS, YFSETQ. The CDR3 here is CASSLGQGAMNDEAFF. Written as DNA, the CDR3 is TGCGCCAGCAGCCTAGGACAGGGGGCGATGAATGATGAAGCTTTCTTT.

The rearrangement links TRBV7-3 to TRBJ2-5, with D unresolved. The length of the CDR3 is 13 residues. V gave up 5 bases and J gave up 5 bases, with 12 bases separating them. Germline assignment: CDR1 SGHTA and CDR2 FQGTGA. The CDR3 DNA reads TGTGCCAGCAGCCGAGCCGCAATGGAGACCCAGTACTTC. It is translated as CASSRAAMETQYF.

The chain joins TRBV5-6 to TRBJ2-7; unclear D gene. V was pared by 1 base and J by 0 bases, with 14 bases between. Germline loops: CDR1 SGHDT, CDR2 YYEEEE. CDR3 length: 16 residues. The CDR3 DNA reads as TGTGCCAGCAGCTTGCTACCGTCCTCCACCTCCTACGAGCAGTACTTC. Encoded protein: CASSLLPSSTSYEQYF.

The chain joins TRBV2 to TRBJ2-7; D is undetermined. V lost 3 bases and J lost 2, with 5 bases in between. CDR3 size: 12 residues. Looked up from germline, CDR1 is SNHLY and CDR2 is FYNNEI. The CDR3 bases are TGTGCCAGCAGTGAGAACGCCTACGAGCAGTACTTC. Amino acids: CASSENAYEQYF.

The chain uses TRBV27 and TRBJ1-5; weak D call: TRBD1 (6 bases). The CDR3 length is 15 residues. Trimming shortened V by 9 bases and J by 6 bases, and 21 bases separated the two germline ends. Germline values: CDR1 MNHEY, CDR2 SMNVEV (reference sequence). In DNA, the CDR3 is TGTGCCAGATACTCCGAACAGGGCTCGTTTCAGCCCCAGCATTTT. This gives the protein CARYSEQGSFQPQHF.

This clonotype was counted only a few times. The J gene is TRBJ2-1, the V gene TRBV7-9, with 8 bases fitting TRBD1. The CDR3 is 14 residues long. V was clipped by 4 bases and J by 6 bases; unmatched bases: 5. Per germline, CDR1 SEHNR and CDR2 FQNEAQ (reference sequence). The CDR3 DNA sequence: TGTGCCAGCAGCTCACAGGGGGGAAGCAATGAGCAGTTCTTC. It specifies CASSSQGGSNEQFF.

The CDR3 here is CASSPWPGKETQYF. CDR3 sequence (DNA): TGTGCCAGCAGCCCATGGCCCGGGAAAGAGACCCAGTACTTC. This chain connects TRBV7-2 to TRBJ2-5; a weak D match, TRBD2 (5 bases). From germline, CDR1 is SGHTA and CDR2 FQGNSA. The CDR3 runs to 14 residues. V dropped 5 bases and J dropped 3 bases, with 13 bases sitting between them.

There are many counts of this clonotype. The V gene is TRBV5-5, the J gene TRBJ1-1; D may be TRBD1 (6 bases). The CDR3 contains 15 residues. V lost 1 base to trimming and J lost 3 bases, with 13 bases between them. Germline values: CDR1 SGHKS, CDR2 YYEKEE (reference sequence). CDR3 amino acids: CASSLLGAGDTEAFF. For the CDR3, the DNA is TGTGCCAGCAGCTTGTTGGGGGCCGGTGACACTGAAGCTTTCTTT.

This clonotype was recorded a few times. The rearrangement uses TRBV4-3 and TRBJ2-3; D is unresolved. V lost 0 bases and J lost 5, with 9 bases in between. The CDR3 is 14 amino acids. In germline, CDR1 is LGHNA, CDR2 YSLEER. The CDR3: CASSQDGPRDTQYF. The CDR3 coding sequence is TGCGCCAGCAGCCAAGATGGGCCCAGAGATACGCAGTATTTT.

Only a few counts were recorded for this clonotype. The V and J genes are TRBV6-6 and TRBJ1-1; tentatively, D is TRBD1 (5 bases). Germline values: CDR1 MNHNY, CDR2 SVGAGI (reference sequence). CDR3 size: 14 residues. Trimming removed 4 bases from V and 5 bases from J, with 14 bases in between. CDR3 residues: CASSLAREGTEAFF. The CDR3 DNA sequence: TGTGCCAGCAGTTTAGCCAGGGAGGGGACTGAAGCTTTCTTT.

J is TRBJ1-2 and V is TRBV11-2, with 8 positions matching TRBD1. Germline V gene sequence: CDR1 SGHAT, CDR2 FQNNGV. This CDR3 has 15 amino acids. The junction had 6 bases not matched to a gene; V was cut back by 4 bases and J by 2 bases. In nucleotides, the CDR3 is TGTGCCAGCAGCTCGATCCGGACAGGGAACTATGGCTACACCTTC. This encodes CASSSIRTGNYGYTF.

This clonotype was counted only a few times. This chain connects TRBV5-1 to TRBJ2-6; TRBD1 matches at 8 bases. CDR3 length: 17 residues. Per the germline V gene, CDR1 is SGHRS and CDR2 is YFSETQ. The junction had 8 bases not matched to a gene; V was cut back by 4 bases and J by 2 bases. CDR3 nucleotides: TGCGCCAGCAGCCCGTTCTCAGGGGGCACTGGGGCCAACGTCCTGACTTTC. The encoded protein is CASSPFSGGTGANVLTF.

The chain is built from TRBV5-1 and TRBJ2-2, with D maybe TRBD1 (5 bases). CDR1 is SGHRS and CDR2 is YFSETQ in the germline V gene. V shed 5 bases and J shed 9 bases, with 20 bases lying between them. This CDR3 is 15 amino acids long. CDR3 nucleotide sequence: TGCGCCAGCAGGTCGGTGCAGGGTGCTTTGAGGGAGCTGTTTTTT. Amino acids: CASRSVQGALRELFF. The full variable domain, completed using reference TRBV5-1 and TRBJ2-2, is KAGVTQTPRYLIKTRGQQVTLSCSPISGHRSVSWYQQTPGQGLQFLFEYFSETQRNKGNFPGRFSGRQFSNSRSEMNVSTLELGDSALYLCASRSVQGALRELFFGEGSRLTVL.

V gene TRBV12-3 or TRBV12-4 combines with J gene TRBJ1-5; the D gene is possibly TRBD1 (6 bases). This CDR3 is built from 14 residues. Trimming left V 3 bases short and J 0 bases short, with 6 bases between. DNA of the CDR3: TGTGCCAGCAGTTTGACAGGTAGCAATCAGCCCCAGCATTTT. Its translation is CASSLTGSNQPQHF.

This clonotype was picked up many times. The chain joins TRBV5-1 to TRBJ2-7, with D hard to call. This CDR3 is 14 amino acids long. Germline CDR1 SGHRS, CDR2 YFSETQ. V lost 4 bases, J lost 11 bases, and 22 bases lay in between. The CDR3 DNA reads TGCGCCAGCAGCCCTCAGACCGGGCCCCAGGAGAAGTACTTC. The encoded protein is CASSPQTGPQEKYF.

The sample holds a few counts of this clonotype. This sequence joins TRBV30 and TRBJ1-3; 7 bases fit TRBD1. Germline loops: CDR1 GTSNPN, CDR2 SVGIG (reference sequence). This CDR3 is 14 amino acids long. The V and J ends lost 1 base and 4 bases, in that order; junction bases with no gene match: 4. This CDR3 reads CAWSALGQGNTIYF. The CDR3 bases are TGTGCCTGGAGTGCCCTGGGACAGGGAAACACCATATATTTT.

The genes are TRBV18 and TRBJ2-1; the match to TRBD2 covers 9 bases. The junction had 9 bases not matched to a gene; V was cut back by 3 bases and J by 9 bases. From germline, CDR1 is KGHSH and CDR2 LQKENI. The CDR3 is 15 amino acids. The CDR3 DNA follows: TGTGCCAGCTCACCGTTGCGGGGGGGCTCCTCTGAGCAGTTCTTC. Translated, it gives CASSPLRGGSSEQFF.